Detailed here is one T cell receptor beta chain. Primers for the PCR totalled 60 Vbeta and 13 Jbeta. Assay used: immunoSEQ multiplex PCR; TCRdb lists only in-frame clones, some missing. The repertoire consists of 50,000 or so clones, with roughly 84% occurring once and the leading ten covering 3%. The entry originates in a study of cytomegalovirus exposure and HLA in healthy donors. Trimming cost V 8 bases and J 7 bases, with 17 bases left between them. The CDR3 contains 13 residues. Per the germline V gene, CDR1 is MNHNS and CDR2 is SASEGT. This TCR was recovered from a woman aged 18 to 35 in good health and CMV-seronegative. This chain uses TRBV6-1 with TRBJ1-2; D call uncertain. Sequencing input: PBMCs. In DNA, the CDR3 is TGTGCCAGCGGAGGAGGCGGTGGTTCTGGCTACACCTTC. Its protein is CASGGGGGSGYTF.